One sample yielded the 2 T cell receptor beta chains listed below, sequenced in a study of T cells in Graves' hyperthyroidism and ophthalmopathy. Amplified regions were TCR beta CDR3 sequences from RNA transcripts. A set of HTBI primers served as the primers for a first-round RT-PCR of the TCR CDR3. TCRdb reprocessed the multiplex PCR reads with MiXCR, giving one entry per CDR3 protein. The sample has about 360,000 distinct CDR3 sequences; less than 15% are singletons. Sequences were obtained from blood. The receptors shown here come from a woman younger than 30 with Graves' hyperthyroidism.

At least ten counts were recorded for this clonotype. This rearrangement joins TRBV5-5 to TRBJ1-2; TRBD1 matches 7 bases. Trimming removed 2 bases from V and 1 base from J; junction bases left unmatched: 11. This CDR3 spans 17 amino acids. CDR1 is SGHKS and CDR2 is YYEKEE in the germline V gene (reference sequence). CDR3 region: CASSFWVGGQLNYGYTF. The CDR3 DNA reads TGTGCCAGCAGCTTTTGGGTCGGGGGACAGCTTAACTATGGCTACACCTTC.

This clonotype was seen many times. The V and J genes are TRBV5-4 and TRBJ2-7; either TRBD1 or TRBD2 may fit D (5 bases each). The germline gives CDR1 SGHNT, CDR2 YYREEE (reference sequence). This CDR3 contains 15 residues. Trimming removed 4 bases from V and 1 base from J, with 15 bases in between. Here the CDR3 DNA reads TGTGCCAGCAGCGCGGCCGGGGCATCTTCCTACGAGCAGTACTTC. It is translated as CASSAAGASSYEQYF.